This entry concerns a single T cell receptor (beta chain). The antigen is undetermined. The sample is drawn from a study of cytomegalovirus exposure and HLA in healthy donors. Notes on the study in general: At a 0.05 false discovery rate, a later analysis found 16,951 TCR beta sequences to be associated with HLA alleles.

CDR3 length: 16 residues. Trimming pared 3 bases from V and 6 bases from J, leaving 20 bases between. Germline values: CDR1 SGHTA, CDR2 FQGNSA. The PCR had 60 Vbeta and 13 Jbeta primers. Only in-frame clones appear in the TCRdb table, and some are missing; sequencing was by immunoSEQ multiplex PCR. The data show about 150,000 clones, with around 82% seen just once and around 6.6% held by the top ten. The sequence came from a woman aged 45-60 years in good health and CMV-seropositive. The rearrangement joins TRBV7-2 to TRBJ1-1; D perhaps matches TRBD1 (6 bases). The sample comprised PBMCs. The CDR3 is CASSFWGGGGRAEAFF. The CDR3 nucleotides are TGTGCCAGCAGCTTCTGGGGAGGGGGAGGTAGGGCTGAAGCTTTCTTT.